This is a list of T cell receptor beta chains from one sample in a study of T cell changes during pregnancy in multiple sclerosis. This table comes from immunoSEQ multiplex PCR, and its TCRdb copy is limited to in-frame clones, with some not included. Found here are tens of thousands of clones, 91% of them singletons; the top ten hold around 8.6%. The sequencing used CD8+ T cells from peripheral blood mononuclear cells, collected after pregnancy. The receptors here all came from a female donor with multiple sclerosis, enrolled in a pregnancy study. Each CDR3 is given without its conserved first and last residue. For some rows the clone size is stated as once, few or many, or as a class when expanded; others skip it.

V gene	J gene	CDR3 length	clone size	CDR3 protein
TRBV19	TRBJ2-7	15	-	ASSITATDRPWREQY
TRBV29-1	TRBJ2-3	11	-	SVIGLARDTQY
TRBV5-6	TRBJ2-7	11	-	ASSVTGGYEQY
TRBV7-6	TRBJ1-2	10	-	ASSSDRDAYT
TRBV27	TRBJ2-7	12	-	ASSPRTGGYEQY
TRBV12-5	TRBJ1-1	11	-	ASGLAVNTEAF
TRBV4-1	TRBJ2-3	12	-	ASSPSGMSDTQY
TRBV6-5	TRBJ1-2	13	-	ASSYATGVYYGYT
TRBV6-6	TRBJ2-1	13	-	ASSLTGPSYNEQF
TRBV6-9	TRBJ2-7	13	once	ASSFYAGFSYEQY
TRBV19	TRBJ1-4	13	-	ASSIGRGRLEKLF
TRBV13	TRBJ1-3	13	-	ASSLEQGAGNTIY
TRBV4-2	TRBJ1-2	12	-	ASSHLGGLDGYT
TRBV30	TRBJ2-3	12	-	AWSIGSRAGGQY
TRBV10-1	TRBJ2-1	11	-	ASSESGDNEQF
TRBV27	TRBJ2-6	13	-	ASSLAWSGANVLT
TRBV2	TRBJ2-5	13	once	ASSVLAGGPRTQY
TRBV5-4	TRBJ1-1	10	-	ASSGQGREAF
TRBV7-9	TRBJ1-4	11	once	ASSLASNEKLF
TRBV27	TRBJ1-1	12	-	ASLDRGPITEAF
TRBV5-4	TRBJ2-6	16	-	ASSWTGVSRSGANVLT
TRBV5-1	TRBJ2-1	10	-	ASSLDGDEQF
TRBV11-2	TRBJ1-1	12	few	ASSFYAGDTEAF
TRBV7-9	TRBJ1-1	13	-	ASSGDLVMNTEAF
TRBV27	TRBJ2-7	12	-	ASSLLAGAYEQY
TRBV30	TRBJ1-5	14	-	ASGTGGPYSNQPQH
TRBV29-1	TRBJ2-1	11	-	SVGGGGYNEQF
TRBV5-1	TRBJ1-2	13	-	ASSSSTGEVYGYT
TRBV30	TRBJ1-2	12	-	AWSLTRDRASKA
TRBV7-6	TRBJ2-5	13	-	ASSLAGSFQETQY
TRBV15	TRBJ2-5	12	-	ATSRDLRGETQY
TRBV5-1	TRBJ1-1	13	-	ASSLARGPITEAF
TRBV4-1	TRBJ1-1	13	-	ASQPRLDMDTEAF
TRBV10-3	TRBJ2-3	12	-	AISLAGGTDTQY
TRBV5-4	TRBJ2-5	13	-	ASSRGDSNQETQY
TRBV19	TRBJ1-6	12	few	ASSIGTGSSPLH
TRBV10-3	TRBJ2-1	12	-	AISESERNNEQF
TRBV27	TRBJ1-5	11	-	ASSLERNQPQH
TRBV7-9	TRBJ2-3	12	-	ASSPEGARDTQY